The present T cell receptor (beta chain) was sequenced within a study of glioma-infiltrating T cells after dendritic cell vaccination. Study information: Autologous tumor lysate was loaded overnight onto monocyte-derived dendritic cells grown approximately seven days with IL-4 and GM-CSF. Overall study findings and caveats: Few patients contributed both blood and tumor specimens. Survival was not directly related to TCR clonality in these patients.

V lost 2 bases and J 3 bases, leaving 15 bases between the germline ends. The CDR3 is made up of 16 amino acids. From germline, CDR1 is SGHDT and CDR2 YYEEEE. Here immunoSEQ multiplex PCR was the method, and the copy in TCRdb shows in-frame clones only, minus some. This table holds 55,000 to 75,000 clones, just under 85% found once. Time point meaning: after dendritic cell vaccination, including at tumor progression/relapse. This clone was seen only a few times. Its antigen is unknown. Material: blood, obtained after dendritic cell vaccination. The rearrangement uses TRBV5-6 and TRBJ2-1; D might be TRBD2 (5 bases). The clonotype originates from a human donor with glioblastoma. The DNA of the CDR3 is TGTGCCAGCAGCTTAGTCACCGGGGTTTACTACAATGAGCAGTTCTTC. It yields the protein CASSLVTGVYYNEQFF.